The source of this T cell receptor beta chain is a study of blood T cell repertoires in COVID-19 (dated by TCRdb to 2019 to 2021). Regarding the research as a whole: Collaborator samples came from the United States, Italy and Spain and covered acute and convalescent phases of COVID-19. The material from the prospective study consisted of cDNA or gDNA derived from T cells, B-cell-depleted T cells, or PBMCs. The dataset comprised deeply sampled blood TCRbeta repertoires from subjects exposed to, actively infected with, or recovered from COVID-19. A freely available public database, intended as a resource for researchers studying the immune response to SARS-CoV-2, is where the repertoires were released. The samples were drawn from two sources: the first 160 participants of the ongoing ImmuneRACE study, and fewer than 1,500 subjects contributed by 6 global collaborators. Sample metadata almost always included a de-identified subject ID, COVID-19 status, age in years and sex. Where available, HLA class I and class II types were obtained from metadata supplied by the sample provider rather than from assay-based typing. Overall study outcomes, separate from this receptor: The amount of clinical and demographic metadata varied by source and participant and was provided uncurated.

The CDR3 measures 13 amino acids from cysteine to phenylalanine. CDR3 DNA is the only sequence kept; it has 39 bases, read in frame from the first base. CDR1 and CDR2 (SGHTA, FQGTGA) derive from the germline V gene. V is shortened by 3 bases, J by 6 bases, and the region joining them spans 11 bases. TCRbeta CDR3 regions were amplified from genomic DNA using the immunoSEQ Assay, a bias-controlled multiplex PCR. As for the authors' bioinformatics: The number of nucleated cells in each sample was estimated by amplification of reference gene primers within the assay. To quantify the absolute abundance of each unique TCRbeta CDR3 rearrangement, sequence reads were collapsed and filtered. For each sample, productive Simpson clonality was calculated as the square root of Simpson's diversity index across productive rearrangements. TCRdb re-hosts the immuneACCESS table, in-frame sequences only. Its copies lack some clones; in the studies checked, an unresolved V gene accounts for under half of them, and the cause for the rest is not known. V and J calls and clone size follow that table, whereas D and trimming were derived from the DNA. The sample table contains some 200,000 clones; only one count was recorded for around 80% of them. The top ten clonotypes cover less than 6.5% of the sample.

About this clone: Its target antigen remains unknown. Base qualities are missing; no much larger clone stands one base away.

Another Seattle source contributed samples from volunteer blood donors who had recovered from COVID-19. The collaborating institutions used their own protocols to collect whole blood in K2EDTA tubes. Collaborator samples were shipped for TCRbeta analysis as frozen whole blood, isolated PBMCs, or DNA extracted from either sample type. This receptor was taken from a woman aged 55 to 70 who had recovered from COVID-19. The chain was built from TRBV7-3 and TRBJ1-1; the D gene identity is not certain. Sequencing was carried out using peripheral blood. At the DNA level, the sequence is TGTGCCAGCAGCTTGTCCGGGCGGGCTGAAGCTTTCTTT. It encodes CASSLSGRAEAFF.